This T cell receptor beta chain was observed in a study of shared clonotypes between healthy human individuals. About the study: Each donor's CD4 naive and CD4 memory cells filled three plates apiece, CD8 naive two, and CD8 memory one.

The CDR3 is made up of 13 amino acids. The J segment lost 4 bases and the V segment lost 2 bases, leaving 1 base of the junction unmatched. The V gene's germline CDR1 is LNHDA and CDR2 SQIVND (reference sequence). Repertoires were generated with immunoSEQ multiplex PCR, while TCRdb's copy carries only in-frame clones and drops some. The top ten hold about 1.7% of the sample, which has roughly 2,000,000 clones, about 93% seen once. Worth noting for this clone: Distinct nucleotide sequences in the sample also encode this CDR3.

CD8 cells regarded as naive lacked CD45RO, were positively chosen for CCR7, and omitted terminally differentiated effector memory CD45RA+ cells. HIV-negative, healthy adults without recent acute infections or vaccinations were the donors. The specimen sequenced was naive CD8+ T cells from PBMCs. The chain joins TRBV19 to TRBJ2-7, with TRBD2 matching over 8 bases. The receptor was isolated from a man younger than 35 in good health. Some clones in this sample may be carry-over from other donors' samples. CDR3 region: CASSITSGYEQYF. DNA of the CDR3: TGTGCCAGTAGTATAACTAGCGGTTACGAGCAGTACTTC. The full variable domain, rest sourced from reference TRBV19 and TRBJ2-7, is DGGITQSPKYLFRKEGQNVTLSCEQNLNHDAMYWYRQDPGQGLRLIYYSQIVNDFQKGDIAEGYSVSREKKESFPLTVTSAQKNPTAFYLCASSITSGYEQYFGPGTRLTVT.